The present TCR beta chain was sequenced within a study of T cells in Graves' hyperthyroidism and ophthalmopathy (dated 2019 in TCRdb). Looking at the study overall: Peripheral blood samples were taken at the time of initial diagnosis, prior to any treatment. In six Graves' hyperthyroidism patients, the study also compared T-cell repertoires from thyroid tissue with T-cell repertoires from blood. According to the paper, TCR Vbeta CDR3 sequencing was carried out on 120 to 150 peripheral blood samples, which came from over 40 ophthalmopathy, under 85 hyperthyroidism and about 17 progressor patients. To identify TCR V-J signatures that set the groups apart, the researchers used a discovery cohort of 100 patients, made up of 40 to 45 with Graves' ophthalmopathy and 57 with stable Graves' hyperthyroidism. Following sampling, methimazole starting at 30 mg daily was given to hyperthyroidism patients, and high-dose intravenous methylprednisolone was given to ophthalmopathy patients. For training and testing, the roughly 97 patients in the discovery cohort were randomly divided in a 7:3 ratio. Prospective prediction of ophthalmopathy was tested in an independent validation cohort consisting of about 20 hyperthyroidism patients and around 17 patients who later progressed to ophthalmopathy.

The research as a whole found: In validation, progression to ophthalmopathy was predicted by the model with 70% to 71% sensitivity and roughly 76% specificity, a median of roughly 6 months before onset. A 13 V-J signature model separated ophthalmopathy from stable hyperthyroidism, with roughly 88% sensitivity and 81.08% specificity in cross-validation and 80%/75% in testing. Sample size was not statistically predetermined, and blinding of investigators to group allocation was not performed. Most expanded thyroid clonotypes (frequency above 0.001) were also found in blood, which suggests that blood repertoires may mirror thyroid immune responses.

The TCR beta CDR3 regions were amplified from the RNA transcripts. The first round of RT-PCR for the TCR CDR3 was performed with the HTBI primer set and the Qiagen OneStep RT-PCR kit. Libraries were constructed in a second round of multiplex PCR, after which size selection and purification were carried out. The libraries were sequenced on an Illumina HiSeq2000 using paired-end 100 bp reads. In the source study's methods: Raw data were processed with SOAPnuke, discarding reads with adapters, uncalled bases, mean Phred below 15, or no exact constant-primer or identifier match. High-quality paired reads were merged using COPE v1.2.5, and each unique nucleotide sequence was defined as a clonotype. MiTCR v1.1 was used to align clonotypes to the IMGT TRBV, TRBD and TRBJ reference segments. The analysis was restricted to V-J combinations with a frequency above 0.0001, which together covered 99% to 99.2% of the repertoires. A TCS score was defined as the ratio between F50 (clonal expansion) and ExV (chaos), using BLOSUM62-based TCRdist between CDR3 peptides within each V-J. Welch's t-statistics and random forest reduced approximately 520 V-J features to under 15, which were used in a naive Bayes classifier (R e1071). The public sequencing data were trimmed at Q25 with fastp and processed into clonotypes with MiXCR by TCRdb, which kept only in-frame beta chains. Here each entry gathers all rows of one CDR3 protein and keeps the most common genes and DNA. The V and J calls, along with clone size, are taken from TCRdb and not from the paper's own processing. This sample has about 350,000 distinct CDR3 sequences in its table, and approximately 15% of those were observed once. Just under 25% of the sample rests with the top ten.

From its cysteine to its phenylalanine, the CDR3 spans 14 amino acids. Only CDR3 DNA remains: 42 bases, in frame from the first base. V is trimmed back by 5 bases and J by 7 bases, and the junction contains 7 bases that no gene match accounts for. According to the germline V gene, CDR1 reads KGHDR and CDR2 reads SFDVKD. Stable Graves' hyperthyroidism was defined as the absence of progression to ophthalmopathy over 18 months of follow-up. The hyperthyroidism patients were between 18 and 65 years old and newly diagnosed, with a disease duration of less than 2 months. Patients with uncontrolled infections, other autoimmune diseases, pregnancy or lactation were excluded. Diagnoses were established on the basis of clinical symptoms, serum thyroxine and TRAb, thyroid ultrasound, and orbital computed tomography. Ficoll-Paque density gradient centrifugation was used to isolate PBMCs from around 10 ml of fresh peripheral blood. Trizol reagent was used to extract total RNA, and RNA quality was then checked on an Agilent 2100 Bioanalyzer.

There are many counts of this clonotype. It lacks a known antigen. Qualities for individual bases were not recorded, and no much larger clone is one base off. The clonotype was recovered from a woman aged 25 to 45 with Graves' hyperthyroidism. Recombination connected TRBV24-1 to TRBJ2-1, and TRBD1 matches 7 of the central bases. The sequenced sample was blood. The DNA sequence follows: TGTGCCACCAGTGGCGACAGGGAAGTTAATGAGCAGTTCTTC. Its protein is CATSGDREVNEQFF.